A single T cell receptor (beta chain) is shown here with its context. These data come from a study of blood T cells in healthy people across ages. Primed by a sample-barcoded 5' primer and a J-beta primer mix, a second PCR proceeded for roughly 6 to 12 cycles. TCRdb reanalysed the 5' RACE reads using MiXCR and keeps one entry per CDR3 protein. The data contain some 1,500,000 distinct CDR3 sequences, approximately 39% of them singletons. The CDR3 runs 11 residues. Germline loops: CDR1 SNHLY, CDR2 FYNNEI. This clonotype was obtained from a woman between 18 and 29 years old in good health. This chain joins TRBV2 and TRBJ2-3; TRBD1 or TRBD2 may be the D gene (5 bases each). Sequences were obtained from blood. The CDR3 is CTGTNTDTQYF. CDR3 DNA: TGTACCGGGACCAACACAGATACGCAGTATTTT.